This T cell receptor (beta chain) was obtained from a study of cytomegalovirus exposure and HLA in healthy donors. A remark on this clone: Its antigen is as yet unknown.

The study's findings and limits: Investigators reported some 150 TCR beta chains as tied to cytomegalovirus. Most TCR sequences were uncommon, yet certain public TCRs appeared in many donors. The only immune exposure information that was available was CMV serostatus.

The CDR3 consists of 15 residues. The germline CDR1 and CDR2 sequences are SGHNT and YYREEE (reference sequence). The V segment lost 4 bases and the J segment 5 bases; nucleotides outside the gene matches: 6. Vbeta (60) and Jbeta (13) primers were used in the PCR. Clones were read by immunoSEQ multiplex PCR, and TCRdb kept only the in-frame ones, dropping some. The profile shows 150,000 to 160,000 clones, over 60% of them singletons. Donors were nominally healthy when sampled, though unrecorded immune exposures were likely. This chain joins TRBV5-4 and TRBJ1-4, with TRBD1 identical over 9 bases. The sequence was collected from a middle-aged woman in good health and CMV-seronegative. Sequencing was performed on PBMCs. The CDR3 DNA sequence: TGTGCCAGCAGCACCAGACAGGGGGTAAATGAAAAACTGTTTTTT. This translates into CASSTRQGVNEKLFF.